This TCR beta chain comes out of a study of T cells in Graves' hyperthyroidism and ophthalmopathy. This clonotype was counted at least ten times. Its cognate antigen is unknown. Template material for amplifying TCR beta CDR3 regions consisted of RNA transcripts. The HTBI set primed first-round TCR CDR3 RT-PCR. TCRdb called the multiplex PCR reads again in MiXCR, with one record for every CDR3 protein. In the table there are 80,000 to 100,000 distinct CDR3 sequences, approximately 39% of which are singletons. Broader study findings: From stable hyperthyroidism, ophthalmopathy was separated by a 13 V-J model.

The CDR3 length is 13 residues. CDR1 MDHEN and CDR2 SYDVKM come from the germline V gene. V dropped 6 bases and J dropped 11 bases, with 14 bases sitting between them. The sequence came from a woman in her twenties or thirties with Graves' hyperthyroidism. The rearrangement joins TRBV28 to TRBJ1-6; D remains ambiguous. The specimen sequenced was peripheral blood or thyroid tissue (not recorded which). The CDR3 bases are TGTGCCAGCAGATCTGGGTACACAACACCCCTCCACTTT. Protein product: CASRSGYTTPLHF.